This T cell receptor beta chain originates from a study of patients and donors after allogeneic stem cell transplantation. In TCRdb, the RT-PCR reads were re-called with MiXCR into one record per CDR3 protein. Among roughly 940,000 distinct CDR3 sequences listed, roughly 17% were seen once. The clonotype comes from a human donor who was either an allogeneic HSCT recipient or a stem cell or donor lymphocyte infusion donor (not recorded which). It is not recorded whose cells these are; they may come from a transplant donor. Input material: blood, either unsorted or a sorted T cell fraction (not recorded which).

The CDR3 loop is CASSRNPRVQAFF. As DNA, the CDR3 is TGTGCCAGCAGCCGAAACCCCAGGGTGCAAGCTTTCTTT. This chain joins TRBV6-1 and TRBJ1-1; D may be TRBD1 (5 bases). Between the trimmed V and J ends, which lost 6 bases and 9 bases, there was a span of 17 bases. Germline loops: CDR1 MNHNS, CDR2 SASEGT. The CDR3 loop spans 13 amino acids.